The TCR beta chain described here comes from a study of T cell responses to AZD1222 COVID-19 vaccine. In the study overall: Pooling covered second doses at about 4 or about 12 weeks.

Note on this clone: Its specificity is unknown.

Overall study findings and caveats: Donor demographics were predominantly white British with a female majority; clonal diversity may be underestimated.

The assay was immunoSEQ multiplex PCR, and TCRdb's table has in-frame clones only and misses some. The sample shows some 140,000 clones, 92% of them seen only once. Germline assignment: CDR1 SEHNR and CDR2 FQNEAQ (reference sequence). V was clipped by 5 bases and J by 10 bases, with 9 bases between them. This CDR3 has 12 amino acids. The starting material was peripheral blood, obtained on day 0 of AZD1222 vaccination. The chain couples TRBV7-9 to TRBJ1-6, with D unresolved. The source of this sequence is an adult in good health. DNA for the CDR3: TGTGCCAGCAGCCCCGCGGGGTCACCCCTCCACTTT. Translating it yields CASSPAGSPLHF. Using reference TRBV7-9 and TRBJ1-6 for the parts outside the CDR3, the full variable domain is DTGVSQNPRHKITKRGQNVTFRCDPISEHNRLYWYRQTLGQGPEFLTYFQNEAQLEKSRLLSDRFSAERPKGSFSTLEIQRTEQGDSAMYLCASSPAGSPLHFGNGTRLTVT.